This is a list of T cell receptor beta chains from one sample in a study of low-dose radiotherapy and immunotherapy resistance in tumors. One entry per CDR3 protein, called by TCRdb with MiXCR from the reads. The sample carries some 88,000 distinct CDR3 sequences, roughly 9% recorded once. Material: PBMCs, obtained before treatment. These receptors all stem from a male donor with prostate cancer. The CDR3 runs from the conserved cysteine through the conserved F or W. The D gene is left open where the match is weak. Each size is how often the clone was seen (once, few, many) or a class if it is expanded.

j_call | clone_size | d_call | v_call | cdr3_nt | cdr3_aa
TRBJ1-2 | many | TRBD1 | TRBV14 | TGTGCCAGCAGCCGCCTAACAGGGGCGGATGGCTACACCTTC | CASSRLTGADGYTF
TRBJ1-2 | many | TRBD1 | TRBV3-1 | TGTGCCAGCAGCCACCAAGACAGGGGGGATGGCTACACCTTC | CASSHQDRGDGYTF
TRBJ2-2 | many | NA | TRBV11-3 | TGTGCCAGCAGCTTAGACCCTAGTTCCGGGGAGCTGTTTTTT | CASSLDPSSGELFF
TRBJ1-1 | many | NA | TRBV19 | TGTGCCAGTAGTATGATTCCAGGAGCAAACACTGAAGCTTTCTTT | CASSMIPGANTEAFF
TRBJ2-2 | many | TRBD2 | TRBV20-1 | TGCAGTGCTAGAGCTCTGGCGGGAGGCCGGAACACCGGGGAGCTGTTTTTT | CSARALAGGRNTGELFF
TRBJ2-1 | many | NA | TRBV30 | TGTGCCTGGAGTCAAGACATGAAGGCGGAGCAGTTCTTC | CAWSQDMKAEQFF
TRBJ1-5 | many | NA | TRBV12-3/TRBV12-4 | TGTGCCAGCAGTTCGGGGTCAGGACAGAACAATCAGCCCCAGCATTTT | CASSSGSGQNNQPQHF
TRBJ2-3 | few | TRBD2 | TRBV9 | TGTGCCAGCAGCCCCTCAGGACTAGCGGGAGATACGCAGTATTTT | CASSPSGLAGDTQYF
TRBJ2-4 | many | NA | TRBV14 | TGTGCCAGGTCGCTAGCCAAAAACATTCAGTACTTC | CARSLAKNIQYF
TRBJ2-5 | many | NA | TRBV11-2 | TGTGCCAGCAGCTATTCGAGAGAGACCCAGTACTTC | CASSYSRETQYF
TRBJ2-7 | many | NA | TRBV6-5 | TGTGCCAGCAGTTACTCGAGACAGTCCTACGAGCAGTACTTC | CASSYSRQSYEQYF
TRBJ2-5 | many | TRBD2 | TRBV7-8 | TGTGCCAGCAGCTTAGCTAGCGGGCGAGGCGAGACCCAGTACTTC | CASSLASGRGETQYF
TRBJ2-2 | many | TRBD2 | TRBV5-4 | TGTGCCAGCAGCCGGGACTACTCGAACACCGGGGAGCTGTTTTTT | CASSRDYSNTGELFF
TRBJ2-7 | many | NA | TRBV2 | TGTGCCAGCAGTGTCCGGGATAGCTCCTACGAGCAGTACTTC | CASSVRDSSYEQYF
TRBJ2-7 | many | TRBD2 | TRBV5-1 | TGCGCCAGCAGCGGCGGGGGGGCCTACGAGCAGTACTTC | CASSGGGAYEQYF
TRBJ2-1 | many | NA | TRBV14 | TGTGCCAGCAGCTACGGGACACAATACTACAATGAGCAGTTCTTC | CASSYGTQYYNEQFF